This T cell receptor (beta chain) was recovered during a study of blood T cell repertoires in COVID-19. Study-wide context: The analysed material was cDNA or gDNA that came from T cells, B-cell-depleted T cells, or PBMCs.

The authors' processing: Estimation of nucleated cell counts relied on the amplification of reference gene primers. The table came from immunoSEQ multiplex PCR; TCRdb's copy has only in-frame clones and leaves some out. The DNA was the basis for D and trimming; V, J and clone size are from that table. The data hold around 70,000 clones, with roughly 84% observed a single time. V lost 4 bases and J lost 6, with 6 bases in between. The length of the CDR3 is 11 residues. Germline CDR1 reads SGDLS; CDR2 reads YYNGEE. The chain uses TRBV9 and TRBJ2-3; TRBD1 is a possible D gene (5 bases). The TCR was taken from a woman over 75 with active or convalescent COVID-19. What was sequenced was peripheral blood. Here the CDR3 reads CASSPGDTQYF. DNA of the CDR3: TGTGCCAGCAGCCCAGGGGATACGCAGTATTTT.